These T cell receptor beta chains were read from a single sample in a study of blood T cell repertoires in COVID-19. Assay: immunoSEQ multiplex PCR; the TCRdb copy retains only in-frame clones and omits some. The data contain fewer than 200,000 clones, about four fifths of them singletons. The sample comprised peripheral blood. The receptors originated from a man in his forties or fifties who had recovered from COVID-19. Both conserved end residues are part of each CDR3. D genes are given only for firm matches. Clone sizes are given selectively: once, few, many, or a class where the clone is expanded.

14	TRBV28	.	TRBJ1-1	.	TGTGCCAGCAGTTTACCAGGAAAGAACACTGAAGCTTTCTTT	CASSLPGKNTEAFF
15	TRBV19	TRBD2	TRBJ2-2	once	TGTGCCAGTAGTATCTCGGGACTACGCACCGGGGAGCTGTTTTTT	CASSISGLRTGELFF
16	TRBV15	TRBD1	TRBJ2-1	.	TGTGCCACCAGCAGCCCCGGGACAGGATCCTACAATGAGCAGTTCTTC	CATSSPGTGSYNEQFF
13	TRBV29-1	.	TRBJ1-2	.	TGCAGCGTTGAAATACAGGGAAACTATGGCTACACCTTC	CSVEIQGNYGYTF
17	TRBV7-2	.	TRBJ2-1	.	TGTGCCAGCAGCCAACTCCGACTAGTTGCCGGGGGCAATGAGCAGTTCTTC	CASSQLRLVAGGNEQFF
13	TRBV9	TRBD1	TRBJ1-1	.	TGTGCCAGCAGCGCCGACAGGGGTACTGAAGCTTTCTTT	CASSADRGTEAFF
15	TRBV28	TRBD1	TRBJ2-5	.	TGTGCCAGCAGTTCCTCCACAGGGGGAGGCGAGACCCAGTACTTC	CASSSSTGGGETQYF
15	TRBV5-6	.	TRBJ2-2	many	TGTGCCAGCGAAGCCCTCGGAGGATCGGACGGGGAGCTGTTTTTT	CASEALGGSDGELFF
12	TRBV5-1	.	TRBJ1-1	.	TGCGCCAGCAGCTTGGAACAGGGCGAAGCTTTCTTT	CASSLEQGEAFF
12	TRBV5-1	.	TRBJ2-5	.	TGCGCCAGCAGCTCAGAACAAGAGACCCAGTACTTC	CASSSEQETQYF
12	TRBV12-3/TRBV12-4	.	TRBJ1-2	.	TGTGCCAGCCTGGGGGGAGGGGATGGCTACACCTTC	CASLGGGDGYTF
13	TRBV11-1	TRBD1	TRBJ1-1	.	TGTGCCAGCAGCGTCTACAGGGGGACTGAAGCTTTCTTT	CASSVYRGTEAFF
16	TRBV19	.	TRBJ2-7	.	TGTGCCAGTAGTATAACGGTTGCGGACAGTTCCTACGAGCAGTACTTC	CASSITVADSSYEQYF
13	TRBV7-9	.	TRBJ2-7	.	TGTGCCAGCAATAAGGGCAGGGCCTACGAGCAGTACTTC	CASNKGRAYEQYF
16	TRBV12-5	TRBD1	TRBJ2-3	.	TGTGCTAGTGGTCTAGGGACAGGGATTTACACAGATACGCAGTATTTT	CASGLGTGIYTDTQYF
15	TRBV2	.	TRBJ2-7	.	TGTGCCAGCGGGGACAACCTTGAAGGGTCCTACGAGCAGTACTTC	CASGDNLEGSYEQYF
13	TRBV7-2	.	TRBJ2-1	few	TGTGCCAGCAGCTGGGGACAACTTAATGAGCAGTTCTTC	CASSWGQLNEQFF
15	TRBV7-2	TRBD1	TRBJ2-5	.	TGTGCCAGCAGCTTGGGAGACAGGGGGCTGGAGACCCAGTACTTC	CASSLGDRGLETQYF
13	TRBV12-3/TRBV12-4	TRBD2	TRBJ2-7	few	TGTGCCAGCAGACTAGCGGGCTCCTACGAGCAGTACTTC	CASRLAGSYEQYF
13	TRBV30	.	TRBJ1-1	.	TGTGCCCGGAGCCGGGAAATGAACACTGAAGCTTTCTTT	CARSREMNTEAFF
17	TRBV6-2/TRBV6-3	.	TRBJ2-3	.	TGTGCCAGCAGTTACACGAAACAGGTCCCCAACGCAGATACGCAGTATTTT	CASSYTKQVPNADTQYF
14	TRBV9	TRBD1	TRBJ1-2	.	TGTGCCAGCAGCACAAGTACGGGACAGGTATCCTACACCTTC	CASSTSTGQVSYTF
15	TRBV5-6	.	TRBJ1-2	once	TGTGCCAGCAGCCACATCCAAAAACGGGACTATGGCTACACCTTC	CASSHIQKRDYGYTF
14	TRBV30	.	TRBJ2-7	.	TGTGCCGGCGCAACTAGGGTACTTTTCCACGAGCAGTACTTC	CAGATRVLFHEQYF
13	TRBV7-2	.	TRBJ1-3	.	TGTGCCAGCAGCCCTGGTCGAGGGAACACCATATATTTT	CASSPGRGNTIYF
14	TRBV4-1	.	TRBJ2-3	.	TGCGCCAGCAGCCAACGGGTCCGAAGTGATACGCAGTATTTT	CASSQRVRSDTQYF
15	TRBV18	.	TRBJ2-7	.	TGTGCCAGCTCACCACTGGGGGGGGCTGGCGACGAGCAGTACTTC	CASSPLGGAGDEQYF
17	TRBV7-6	.	TRBJ1-1	.	TGTGCCAGCAGCCCGGGGAGTGGGGGGATACAAAACACTGAAGCTTTCTTT	CASSPGSGGIQNTEAFF
14	TRBV27	.	TRBJ1-4	.	TGTGCCAGCAGTCAATATACAGAAAATGAAAAACTGTTTTTT	CASSQYTENEKLFF
13	TRBV12-3/TRBV12-4	.	TRBJ1-1	.	TGTGCCAGCAGGTCGACAGGTAACACTGAAGCTTTCTTT	CASRSTGNTEAFF
11	TRBV30	.	TRBJ1-2	once	TGTGCCTGGAGAACTGTCCTTGGCTACACCTTC	CAWRTVLGYTF
15	TRBV7-9	TRBD2	TRBJ2-7	.	TGTGCCAGCAGCCCGGGACTAGCGGCATCCTACGAGCAGTACTTC	CASSPGLAASYEQYF
15	TRBV7-9	TRBD2	TRBJ2-3	.	TGTGCCAGCAGGTCGACTAGCGGGAGTGCAGATACGCAGTATTTT	CASRSTSGSADTQYF
16	TRBV11-1	TRBD2	TRBJ2-3	.	TGTGCCAGCACCAACACCCTAGCGGGAGGCACAGATACGCAGTATTTT	CASTNTLAGGTDTQYF
15	TRBV28	.	TRBJ2-7	.	TGTGCCAGCGGGCCCTTGAGGACAGATTCCTACGAGCAGTACTTC	CASGPLRTDSYEQYF
13	TRBV6-5	.	TRBJ2-5	.	TGTGCGCCGACGACGGGGACACAAGAGACCCAGTACTTC	CAPTTGTQETQYF
16	TRBV19	.	TRBJ2-1	.	TGTGCCAGTAGCCGGGCCGCGGGACGGTCCTACAATGAGCAGTTCTTC	CASSRAAGRSYNEQFF
14	TRBV6-5	TRBD1	TRBJ2-1	.	TGTGCCAGCAGTTACGGTCGTCAGGGGGCCGAGCAGTTCTTC	CASSYGRQGAEQFF
15	TRBV11-2	.	TRBJ1-6	once	TGTGCCAGCAGCTTATATCCGCAGGGTGGGTCACCCCTCCACTTT	CASSLYPQGGSPLHF
19	TRBV28	TRBD2	TRBJ2-1	.	TGTGCCAGCAGTGCACCGGGACTAGCGGGAGGGCCCCGCGACAATGAGCAGTTCTTC	CASSAPGLAGGPRDNEQFF